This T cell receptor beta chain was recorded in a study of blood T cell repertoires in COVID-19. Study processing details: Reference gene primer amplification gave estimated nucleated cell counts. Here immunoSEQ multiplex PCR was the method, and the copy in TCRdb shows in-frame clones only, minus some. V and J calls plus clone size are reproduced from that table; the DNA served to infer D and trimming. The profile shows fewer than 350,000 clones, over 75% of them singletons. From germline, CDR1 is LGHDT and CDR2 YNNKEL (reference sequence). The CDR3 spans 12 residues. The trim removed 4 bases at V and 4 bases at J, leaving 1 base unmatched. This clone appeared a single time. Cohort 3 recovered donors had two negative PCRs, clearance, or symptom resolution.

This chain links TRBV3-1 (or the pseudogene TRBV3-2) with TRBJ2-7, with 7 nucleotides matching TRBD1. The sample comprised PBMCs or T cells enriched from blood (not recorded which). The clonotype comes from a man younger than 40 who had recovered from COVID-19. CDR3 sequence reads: CASSRQGYEQYF. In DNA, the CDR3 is TGTGCCAGCAGCCGACAGGGATACGAGCAGTACTTC.